This TCR beta chain appears in the sequencing data of a study of blood T cell repertoires in COVID-19 (dated by TCRdb to about 2020). For the wider study: Samples covering the acute and convalescent phases of COVID-19 were provided by collaborators in the United States, Italy and Spain. Subjects who had been exposed to COVID-19, were actively infected with it, or had recovered from it provided the deeply sampled blood TCRbeta repertoires that made up the dataset. The prospective study material was composed of cDNA or gDNA derived from T cells, B-cell-depleted T cells, or PBMCs. HLA class I and class II types, where available, came from metadata supplied by the sample provider rather than from assay-based typing. The sample metadata nearly always contained a de-identified subject ID, COVID-19 status, age in years and sex. The samples were drawn from the first 160 participants of the ongoing ImmuneRACE study and from over a thousand subjects provided by 6 global collaborators. The repertoires were made available in a free public database intended to serve as a resource for research on the immune response to SARS-CoV-2.

After removal of 3 bases from V and 4 bases from J, the junction retains 7 bases not matched to a gene. The germline V gene encodes CDR1 KGHSY and CDR2 FQNENV. Its CDR3 holds 17 amino acids, cysteine through phenylalanine. Just CDR3 DNA is preserved here, 51 bases in frame from base 1. Results and caveats for the whole study, not just this receptor: The quantity of clinical and demographic metadata differed by source and by participant and was supplied without curation.

TCRbeta CDR3 regions were amplified from genomic DNA by means of the immunoSEQ Assay, a bias-controlled multiplex PCR. On the authors' methods: The number of nucleated cells in each sample was estimated by amplification of reference gene primers within the assay. To quantify the absolute abundance of each unique TCRbeta CDR3 rearrangement, sequence reads were collapsed and filtered. For each sample, productive Simpson clonality was calculated as the square root of Simpson's diversity index across productive rearrangements. TCRdb took this table from immuneACCESS and kept in-frame rearrangements with V and J called. Such tables lack part of the clones; where checked against another copy, unresolved V genes explain under half of the gap, and the rest is unexplained. The D gene and trimming were derived from the DNA, and the V and J assignments and clone size from that table. The sample records around 80,000 clones, over 75% of which are singletons. The top ten hold approximately 8.8% of the sample.

Details on this clone: Its antigen remains undetermined. The record has no base qualities; no much larger clone is one base away.

Collaborating institutions collected whole blood in K2EDTA tubes following their own protocols. For TCRbeta analysis, collaborators shipped samples as frozen whole blood, isolated PBMCs, or DNA extracted from either of those sample types. This receptor was identified in a human donor in a cohort sampled during active COVID-19. The sample was peripheral blood. The V and J segments used are TRBV16 and TRBJ2-1, with 12 bases matching TRBD2. CDR3 protein: CASSHRTSGKMYNEQFF. In nucleotide form, the sequence is TGTGCCAGCAGCCATCGGACTAGCGGGAAGATGTACAATGAGCAGTTCTTC.